What follows are 12 T cell receptor beta chains derived from one specimen sequenced in a study of prognosis after radiotherapy for stage I lung cancer (dated by TCRdb to about 2021). The instrument was an Illumina HiSeq 3000. The TCR beta CDR3 region was amplified from genomic DNA by two rounds of multiplex PCR. The first PCR round used primers specific to each TRBV and TRBJ gene, with sequences filed in Chinese patent CN105087789A. The public reads were run again by TCRdb, first through fastp at Q25 and then through MiXCR, and only productive beta chains were kept. Rows are unified per CDR3 protein, each entry keeping the most common DNA and genes. This sample is represented by 13,000 or so distinct CDR3 sequences; 50% of them were singletons. Clones ranked in the top ten supply 35% to 40% of the sample. Material: PBMCs, obtained before or after stereotactic body radiation therapy (not recorded which). The receptor set was obtained from a donor at least 50 years old with non-small cell lung cancer.

The chain links TRBV20-1 to TRBJ2-2, with 7 bases matching TRBD2. V shed 0 bases, J shed 3 bases, and the junction held 13 bases outside the gene matches. The CDR3 extends over 18 amino acids. Germline CDR1 is DFQATT and CDR2 is SNEGSKA (reference sequence). The CDR3 protein is CSARDLLAVGLHTGELFF. CDR3 DNA: TGCAGTGCTAGAGATCTCCTAGCGGTAGGGCTCCACACCGGGGAGCTGTTTTTT.

The J gene is TRBJ1-1, the V gene TRBV9, with D hard to call. This CDR3 has 16 residues. Germline V gene lookup returns CDR1 SGDLS and CDR2 YYNGEE. Trimming cost V 0 bases and J 0 bases, with 12 bases left between them. CDR3 sequence (DNA): TGTGCCAGCAGCGTAGAGGACTACCCAGTGAACACTGAAGCTTTCTTT. Residues: CASSVEDYPVNTEAFF. Complete variable domain (other parts from reference TRBV9 and TRBJ1-1): DSGVTQTPKHLITATGQRVTLRCSPRSGDLSVYWYQQSLDQGLQFLIQYYNGEERAKGNILERFSAQQFPDLHSELNLSSLELGDSALYFCASSVEDYPVNTEAFFGQGTRLTVV.

V is TRBV28 and J is TRBJ2-7; maybe TRBD1 (6 bases). The CDR3 consists of 13 residues. From germline, CDR1 is MDHEN and CDR2 SYDVKM. V lost 5 bases and J lost 2, with 10 bases in between. In DNA form, the CDR3 reads TGTGCCAGCAGTCAGGGGCAGCCCTACGAGCAGTACTTC. Residues: CASSQGQPYEQYF.

The chain links TRBV5-5 to TRBJ1-1, with unresolved D. Deletions cut 6 bases from V and 11 bases from J, with 17 bases between. CDR1 and CDR2 (germline): SGHKS, YYEKEE (reference sequence). The CDR3 runs to 12 residues. In DNA form, the CDR3 reads TGTGCCAGCACCCCGGCGGTCCACGAGGCTTTCTTT. This sequence encodes CASTPAVHEAFF.

This clonotype occurred many times. The chain uses TRBV30 and TRBJ2-2, with 8 bases matching TRBD1. Germline values: CDR1 GTSNPN, CDR2 SVGIG (reference sequence). The CDR3 runs to 15 residues. The V and J ends lost 8 bases and 4 bases, in that order; junction bases with no gene match: 12. The CDR3 bases are TGTGCCAGAGATAGGACAGGGTTGAGCACCGGGGAGCTGTTTTTT. Its translation: CARDRTGLSTGELFF.

This clonotype was observed many times. The chain joins TRBV12-3 or TRBV12-4 to TRBJ2-1; 9 bases agree with TRBD1. This CDR3 is 15 amino acids long. J lost 4 bases, V lost 3 bases, and 4 bases had no gene match. CDR3 bases: TGTGCCAGCAGTTTCTGGGACAGGGAGTACAATGAGCAGTTCTTC. Amino acid sequence: CASSFWDREYNEQFF.

A note on this clonotype: A single base is all that separates this from a far larger clone, so a read error is likely. The genes are TRBV28 and TRBJ1-3; 7 bases are shared with TRBD1. After removal of 6 bases from V and 2 bases from J, the junction contained 4 bases not matched to a gene. The CDR3 loop spans 14 amino acids. Germline V gene sequence: CDR1 MDHEN, CDR2 SYDVKM. CDR3 nucleotide sequence: TGTGCCAGCAGATCACAGGGGACTGGAAACACCATATATTTT. It codes for CASRSQGTGNTIYF.

This clonotype was counted at least ten times. This rearrangement joins TRBV5-4 to TRBJ2-1; 8 nucleotides line up with TRBD2. Trimming took 1 base from V and 0 from J; bases not matched to a gene: 9. Germline V gives CDR1 SGHNT, CDR2 YYREEE (reference sequence). This CDR3 region has 18 residues. Written as DNA, the CDR3 is TGTGCCAGCAGCTTGCGCCGGGGGGGCACGTTCTCCTACAATGAGCAGTTCTTC. This translates into CASSLRRGGTFSYNEQFF.

The V and J genes are TRBV4-1 and TRBJ1-5; no clear D gene. Germline CDR1 MGHRA, CDR2 YSYEKL. V lost 0 bases and J lost 2, with 14 bases in between. The CDR3 runs to 17 residues. In DNA form, the CDR3 reads TGCGCCAGCAGCCAAGAGGGGTCGACGCTGGGCAATCAGCCCCAGCATTTT. Its translation: CASSQEGSTLGNQPQHF.

This clonotype was detected many times. This sequence may be a read error, since a much larger clone differs from it by one base. CDR3 amino acids: CASSIPDRYPGELFF. The CDR3 nucleotides read TGTGCCAGCAGCATCCCGGACCGTTATCCCGGGGAGCTGTTTTTT. This sequence joins TRBV9 and TRBJ2-2; D not resolved. In germline, CDR1 is SGDLS, CDR2 YYNGEE. The CDR3 totals 15 residues. V was trimmed by 4 bases and J by 6 bases, leaving 16 bases between them. Using reference TRBV9 and TRBJ2-2 for the parts outside the CDR3, the full variable domain is DSGVTQTPKHLITATGQRVTLRCSPRSGDLSVYWYQQSLDQGLQFLIQYYNGEERAKGNILERFSAQQFPDLHSELNLSSLELGDSALYFCASSIPDRYPGELFFGEGSRLTVL.

V is TRBV24-1 and J is TRBJ2-7; D is unresolved. Trimming removed 5 bases at V and 0 bases at J, with 4 bases between. This CDR3 spans 12 amino acids. Germline V gives CDR1 KGHDR, CDR2 SFDVKD. CDR3 loop: CATSGGSYEQYF. The DNA of the CDR3 is TGTGCCACCAGTGGGGGCTCCTACGAGCAGTACTTC.

The chain employs TRBV24-1 and TRBJ2-1, with TRBD1 as a possible D gene (6 bases). V was trimmed by 5 bases and J by 6 bases, leaving 13 bases between them. Germline values: CDR1 KGHDR, CDR2 SFDVKD. This CDR3 is built from 14 residues. In nucleotides, the CDR3 is TGTGCCACCAGTGGCAGGGGATATACCAATGAGCAGTTCTTC. Translation gives CATSGRGYTNEQFF.